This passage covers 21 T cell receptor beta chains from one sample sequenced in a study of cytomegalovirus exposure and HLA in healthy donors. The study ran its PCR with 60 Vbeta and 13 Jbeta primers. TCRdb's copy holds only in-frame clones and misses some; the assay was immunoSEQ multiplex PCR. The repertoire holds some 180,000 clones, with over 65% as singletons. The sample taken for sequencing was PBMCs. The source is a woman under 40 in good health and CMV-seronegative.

CDR3 DNA: TGTGCCAGCAGCGGCCCCAACAGGGGCTACACCTTC. Translation: CASSGPNRGYTF. The chain couples TRBV9 to TRBJ1-2; D may be TRBD1 (5 bases). Trimming removed 3 bases at V and 8 bases at J, with 11 bases between. The CDR3 length is 12 residues. The germline CDR1 and CDR2 sequences are SGDLS and YYNGEE.

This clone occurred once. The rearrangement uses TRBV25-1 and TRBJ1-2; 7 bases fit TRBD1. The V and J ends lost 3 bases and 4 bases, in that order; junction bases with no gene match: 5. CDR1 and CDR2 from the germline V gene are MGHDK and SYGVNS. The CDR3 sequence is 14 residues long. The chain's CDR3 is CASSEQGVGYGYTF. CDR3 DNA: TGTGCCAGCAGTGAGCAGGGGGTTGGCTATGGCTACACCTTC.

CDR3 nucleotides: TGTGCCAGCAGGGGGACAGGGGGCGGCAATCAGCCCCAGCATTTT. Translated: CASRGTGGGNQPQHF. V gene TRBV6-1 combines with J gene TRBJ1-5, with 12 bases fitting TRBD1. CDR1 MNHNS and CDR2 SASEGT come from the germline V gene. With V trimmed by 6 bases and J by 2 bases, 2 bases remained unmatched. The CDR3 loop spans 15 amino acids.

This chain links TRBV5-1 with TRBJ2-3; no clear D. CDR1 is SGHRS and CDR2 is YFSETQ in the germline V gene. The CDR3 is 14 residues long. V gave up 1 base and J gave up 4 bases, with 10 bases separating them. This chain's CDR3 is CASSLSVSADTQYF. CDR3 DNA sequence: TGCGCCAGCAGCTTGAGTGTTTCGGCAGATACGCAGTATTTT.

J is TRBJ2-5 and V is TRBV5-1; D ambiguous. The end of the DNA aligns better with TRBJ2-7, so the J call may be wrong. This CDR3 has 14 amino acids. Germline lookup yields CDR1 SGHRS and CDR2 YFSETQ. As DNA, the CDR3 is TGCGCCAGCAGCTTGGGAGGATCGGCCTACGAGCAGTACTTC. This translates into CASSLGGSAYEQYF.

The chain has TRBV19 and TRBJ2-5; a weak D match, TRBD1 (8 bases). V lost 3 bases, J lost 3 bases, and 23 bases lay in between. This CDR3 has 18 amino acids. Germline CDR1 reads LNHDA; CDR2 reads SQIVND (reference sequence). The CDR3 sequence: CASSITGGIGRGEETQYF. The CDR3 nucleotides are TGTGCCAGTAGTATCACAGGGGGTATAGGTCGGGGGGAAGAGACCCAGTACTTC.

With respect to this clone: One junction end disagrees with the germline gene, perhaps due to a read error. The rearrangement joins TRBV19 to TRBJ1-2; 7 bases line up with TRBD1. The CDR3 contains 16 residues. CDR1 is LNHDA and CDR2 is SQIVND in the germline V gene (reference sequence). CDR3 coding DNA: TGTGCCAGTAGTAATTTCGGACAGGTCACTAACTATGGCTACCCCTTC. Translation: CASSNFGQVTNYGYPF.

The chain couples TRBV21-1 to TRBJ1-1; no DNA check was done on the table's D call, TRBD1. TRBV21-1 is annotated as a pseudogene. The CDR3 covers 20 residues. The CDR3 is CASSPRGPGAADRPNTEAFF. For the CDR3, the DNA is TGTGCCAGCAGCCCCCGAGGACCTGGAGCGGCGGACAGGCCAAACACTGAAGCTTTCTTT.

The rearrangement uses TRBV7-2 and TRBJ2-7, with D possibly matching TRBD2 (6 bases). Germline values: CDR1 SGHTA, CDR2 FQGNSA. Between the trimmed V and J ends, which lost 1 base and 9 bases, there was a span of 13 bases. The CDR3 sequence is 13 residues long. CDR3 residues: CASSLEGRDGQYF. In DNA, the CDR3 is TGTGCCAGCAGCTTAGAGGGGCGGGACGGGCAGTACTTC.

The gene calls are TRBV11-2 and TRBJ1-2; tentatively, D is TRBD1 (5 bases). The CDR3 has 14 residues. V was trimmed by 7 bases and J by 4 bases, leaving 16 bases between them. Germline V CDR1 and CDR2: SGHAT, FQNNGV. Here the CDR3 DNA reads TGTGCCAGCAACCTTGGGACTTTCGCCTATGGCTACACCTTC. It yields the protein CASNLGTFAYGYTF.

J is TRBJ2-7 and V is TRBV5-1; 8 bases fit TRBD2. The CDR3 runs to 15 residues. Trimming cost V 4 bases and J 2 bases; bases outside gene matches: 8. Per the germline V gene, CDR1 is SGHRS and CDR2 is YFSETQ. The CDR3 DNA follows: TGCGCCAGCAGCGAAGGACTAGCTGATGCCTACGAGCAGTACTTC. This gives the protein CASSEGLADAYEQYF.

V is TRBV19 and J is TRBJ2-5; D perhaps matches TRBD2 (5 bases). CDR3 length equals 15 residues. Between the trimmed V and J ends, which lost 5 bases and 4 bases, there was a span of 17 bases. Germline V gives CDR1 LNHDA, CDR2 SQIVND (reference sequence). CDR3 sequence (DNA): TGTGCCAGTAGTGCCACCGGGAATTCCGCAGAGACCCAGTACTTC. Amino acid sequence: CASSATGNSAETQYF.

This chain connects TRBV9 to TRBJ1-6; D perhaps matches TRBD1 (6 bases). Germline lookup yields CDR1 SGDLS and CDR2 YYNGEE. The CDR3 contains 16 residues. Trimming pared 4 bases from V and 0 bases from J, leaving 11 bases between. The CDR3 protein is CASSSQGNSYNSPLHF. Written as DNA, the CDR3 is TGTGCCAGCAGCTCTCAGGGGAACTCCTATAATTCACCCCTCCACTTT.

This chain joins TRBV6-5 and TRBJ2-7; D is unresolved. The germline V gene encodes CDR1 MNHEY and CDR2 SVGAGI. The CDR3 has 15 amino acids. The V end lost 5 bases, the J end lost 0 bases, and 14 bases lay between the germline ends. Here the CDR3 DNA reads TGTGCCAGCAGTCCCACCCAGTCAACCTCCTACGAGCAGTACTTC. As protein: CASSPTQSTSYEQYF.

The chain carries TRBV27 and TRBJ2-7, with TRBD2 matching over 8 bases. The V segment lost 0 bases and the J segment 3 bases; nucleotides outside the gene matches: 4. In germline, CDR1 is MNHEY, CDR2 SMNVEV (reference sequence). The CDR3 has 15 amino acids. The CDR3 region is CASSLSASGYYEQYF. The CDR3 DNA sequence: TGTGCCAGCAGTTTATCGGCTAGCGGGTACTACGAGCAGTACTTC.

CDR3 protein: CASSPTGGNSPLHF. The DNA of the CDR3 is TGTGCCAGCAGCCCCACGGGAGGTAATTCACCCCTCCACTTT. This chain connects TRBV28 to TRBJ1-6; no definite D call. CDR3 length: 14 amino acids. Germline CDR1 is MDHEN and CDR2 is SYDVKM. V shed 6 bases and J shed 6 bases, with 12 bases lying between them.

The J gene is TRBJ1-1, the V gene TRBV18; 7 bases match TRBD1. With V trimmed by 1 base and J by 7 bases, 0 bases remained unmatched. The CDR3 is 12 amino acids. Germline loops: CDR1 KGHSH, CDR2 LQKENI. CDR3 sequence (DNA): TGTGCCAGCTCACCACGGACAGGTGAAGCTTTCTTT. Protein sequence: CASSPRTGEAFF.

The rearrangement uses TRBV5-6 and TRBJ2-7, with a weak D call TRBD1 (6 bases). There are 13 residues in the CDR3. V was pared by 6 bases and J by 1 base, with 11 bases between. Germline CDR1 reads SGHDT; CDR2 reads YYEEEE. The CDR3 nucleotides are TGTGCCAGCACTTATAGGGGGTCCTACGAGCAGTACTTC. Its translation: CASTYRGSYEQYF.

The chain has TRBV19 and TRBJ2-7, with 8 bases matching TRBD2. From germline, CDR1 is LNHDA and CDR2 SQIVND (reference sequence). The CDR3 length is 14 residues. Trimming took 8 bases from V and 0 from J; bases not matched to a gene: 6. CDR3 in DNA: TGTGCCAGTCGTTTAGCGGGATCCTCCTACGAGCAGTACTTC. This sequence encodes CASRLAGSSYEQYF.

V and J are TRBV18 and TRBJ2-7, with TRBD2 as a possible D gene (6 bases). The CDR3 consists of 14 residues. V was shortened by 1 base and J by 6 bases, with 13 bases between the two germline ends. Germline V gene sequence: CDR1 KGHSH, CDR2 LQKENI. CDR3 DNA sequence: TGTGCCAGCTCACCACTTGGGACTCCAGCCGAGCAGTACTTC. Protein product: CASSPLGTPAEQYF.

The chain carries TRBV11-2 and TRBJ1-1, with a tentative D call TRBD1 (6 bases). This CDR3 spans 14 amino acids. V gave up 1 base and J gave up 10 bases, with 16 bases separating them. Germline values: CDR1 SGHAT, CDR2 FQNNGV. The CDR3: CASSLVGGPEAAFF. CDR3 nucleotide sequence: TGTGCCAGCAGCTTAGTGGGGGGGCCGGAGGCAGCTTTCTTT.